The clone carrying this T cell receptor beta chain was observed a handful of times. Its specificity is not known. The source of the sample is a study of regulatory T cells in long-lasting Graves disease. Findings and limits, study-wide: Persistent disease exhibited a predilection for TRBV28, TRBJ1-2 and TRBJ2-5.

Time point defined: persistent/refractory GD, antithyroid drugs over 5 years with positive TRAb. PBMC RNA served as the TCR library source. The length of the CDR3 is 16 residues. Trimming took off 7 bases at V and 2 bases at J, with 21 bases between the two ends. Germline CDR1 reads MNHNS; CDR2 reads SASEGT. Construction of the TCR beta libraries employed iRepertoire HTBI primers in conjunction with Arm-PCR of CDR3 regions. TCRdb used MiXCR to reprocess the multiplex PCR reads, holding one entry per CDR3 protein. The table lists 700,000 or so distinct CDR3 sequences, around 30% of them singletons, with 35% to 55% in the top ten.

The TCR sequence derives from a female donor with Graves disease. The chain is built from TRBV6-1 and TRBJ2-7; possibly TRBD1 for D (7 bases). Sequencing used peripheral blood mononuclear cells (PBMCs), obtained when the disease was refractory, from a patient treated with antithyroid drugs. The chain's CDR3 is CASTRGRRGRTYEQYF. The CDR3 bases are TGTGCCAGCACCCGGGGGAGGAGGGGGCGGACCTACGAGCAGTACTTC.